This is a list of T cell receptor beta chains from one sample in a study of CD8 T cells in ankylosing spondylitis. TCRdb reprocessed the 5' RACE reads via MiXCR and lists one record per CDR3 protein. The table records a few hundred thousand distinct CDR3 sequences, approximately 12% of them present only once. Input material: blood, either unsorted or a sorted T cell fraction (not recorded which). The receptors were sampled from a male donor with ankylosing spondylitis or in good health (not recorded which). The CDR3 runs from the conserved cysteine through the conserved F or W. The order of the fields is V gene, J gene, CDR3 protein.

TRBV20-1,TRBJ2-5,CSAREWEAGREETQYF
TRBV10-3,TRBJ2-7,CAISALQGAAYEQYF
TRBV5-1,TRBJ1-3,CASSSGNSGNTIYF
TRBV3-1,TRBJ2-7,CATSLSFGIWTDSYEQYF
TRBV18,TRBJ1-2,CASSPFTGNYGYTF
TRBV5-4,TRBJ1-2,CASSSKDSNYGYTF
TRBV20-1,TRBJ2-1,CSARGLAATYSYNEQFF
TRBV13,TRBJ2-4,CASSLGAAGPKNIQYF
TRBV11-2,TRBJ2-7,CASSLSGIPYEQYF
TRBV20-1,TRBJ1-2,CSVADTYGYTF
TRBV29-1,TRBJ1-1,CSVEEGQMNTEAFF
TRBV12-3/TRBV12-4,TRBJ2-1,CASSFGPGNEQFF
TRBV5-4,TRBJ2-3,CASSLGLSRGSTDTQYF
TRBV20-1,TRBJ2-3,CSAMGGLAQADTQYF
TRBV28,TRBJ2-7,CASSGTGEREQYF
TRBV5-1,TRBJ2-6,CASSFTGSSGANVLTF
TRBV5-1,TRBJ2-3,CASSDGTGTDTQYF
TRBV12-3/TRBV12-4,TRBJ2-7,CASSHARTGRSYEQYF
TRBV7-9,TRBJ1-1,CASSLVGPIATEAFF
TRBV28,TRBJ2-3,CASSIGGGLQYF
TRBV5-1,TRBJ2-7,CASSFRPGTGPHEQYF
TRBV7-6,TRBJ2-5,CASSTEVGHQETQYF
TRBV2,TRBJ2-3,CASRTGTSGGAQVDTQYF
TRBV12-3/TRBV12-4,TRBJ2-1,CASSLVREVRPEQFF
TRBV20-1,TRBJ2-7,CSARGKGTSGRYEQYF
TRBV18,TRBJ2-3,CASTFQGGGTDTQYF
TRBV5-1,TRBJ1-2,CASSSRDTRYGYTF
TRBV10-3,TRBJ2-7,CAISGSRKASDTYEQYF
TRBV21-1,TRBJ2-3,CASSGGDLASTDTQYF
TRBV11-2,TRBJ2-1,CASSLGDSDNEQFF
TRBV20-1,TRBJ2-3,CSARVSGGPSTDTQYF
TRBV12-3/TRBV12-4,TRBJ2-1,CASSLATGLGGNEQFF
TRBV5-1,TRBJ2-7,CASSLSGVRSYEQYF
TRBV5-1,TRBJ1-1,CASSLVGGLPEAFF
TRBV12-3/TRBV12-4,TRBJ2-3,CASRDTSGSGSDTQYF
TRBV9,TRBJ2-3,CASSELDTQYF